The T cell receptor beta chain under discussion was sequenced for a study of Ad26.COV2.S vaccination and SARS-CoV-2 variants (dated by TCRdb to 2020 to 2023). For the study in its entirety: Vaccine-arm donors came from COV1001, a multicentre, randomized, double-blind, placebo-controlled phase I-IIa trial of Ad26.COV2.S in healthy adults. Ad26.COV2.S was administered intramuscularly at a dose of 5x10^10 or 1x10^11 viral particles, either as one shot or as two shots given 56 days apart. TCRbeta repertoire sequencing was used to assess the specificity and breadth of SARS-CoV-2-reactive T cell receptors after Ad26.COV2.S vaccination. The TCR-sequenced set comprised approximately 32 samples: some 19 Ad26.COV2.S vaccine recipients, 5 placebo recipients and 8 SARS-CoV-2 convalescent individuals. Participants in the trial were split at random into five groups of five each, receiving low-dose or high-dose Ad26.COV2.S once or twice, or else placebo on both occasions. Blinding of investigators to trial group allocation was maintained during experiments and outcome assessment. The investigation overall reported the following: Higher spike-specific TCR breadth was observed in Ad26.COV2.S recipients than in placebo recipients (P = 0.0014). Vaccine and placebo recipients had comparable non-spike TCR breadth, which fits with the vaccine containing only spike. The authors noted that the TCR breadth and depth analyses may have underestimated total T cell responses. After vaccination, spike-specific CD8+ and CD4+ T cell responses were reported to show substantial breadth. Comparing responses between vaccine doses or regimens was not something the study was powered to do.

About this clone: Its antigen remains unidentified. No clone much larger than this one lies a single base away; base qualities are absent.

The label giving this sample's treatment or condition can be read as: over 15 received Ad26.COV2.S at low or high dose, single or two shots; five or six received placebo; per-sample allocation not given. Repertoires of vaccine and placebo recipients were sequenced from samples taken on day 63 after the first injection. Between 29 July and 7 August 2020, Cohort 1b enrolled approximately 26 adults aged 18-55 years at one site in Boston, USA. Ad26.COV2.S consisted of a replication-incompetent adenovirus type 26 vector by which a prefusion-stabilized SARS-CoV-2 spike protein from the original Wuhan strain was expressed. TCRbeta CDR3 regions were sequenced with the immunoSEQ Assay. After extraction, genomic DNA underwent amplification by bias-controlled multiplex PCR, followed by high-throughput sequencing. The authors' analysis ran thus. To quantify the absolute abundance of each unique TCRbeta CDR3 region, sequences were collapsed and filtered. T cell fraction was estimated by normalizing TCRbeta template counts to usable DNA, with usable DNA measured through amplification of reference genes found in all nucleated cells. Repertoire TCRs were annotated as SARS-CoV-2-specific when V gene, CDR3 amino acid sequence and J gene were exactly matched to a known reactive TCR set. The reference SARS-CoV-2 TCR set came from MIRA and was filtered for enrichment in COVID-19-positive ImmuneCODE repertoires, removing public or cross-reactive TCRs. Using the MIRA antigens, annotated TCRs were further analysed by specific ORF or by position within an ORF. Breadth was defined as the number of annotated unique rearrangements divided by the total number of unique productive rearrangements, and depth was defined as the summed frequency of the annotated unique rearrangements. Group comparisons of TCR breadth used two-sided Wilcoxon rank-sum tests. Held by TCRdb, this immuneACCESS table contains in-frame sequences only and omits some clones. Under half of the omission traces to an unresolved V gene where checked; the cause of the rest is unknown. The DNA gave D and trimming, while V, J and clone size come from that table. The sample table records 510,000 or so clones; around 90% of these occur just once. In total, the top ten clones hold around 13% of the sample.

The CDR3 numbers 15 residues from cysteine through phenylalanine. Only the CDR3 DNA stays, 45 bases, in frame from base 1. The germline V gene yields MDHEN for CDR1 and SYDVKM for CDR2. V is cut by 4 bases and J by 4 bases, and the space between the germline ends is 11 bases. The sequence was collected from a person between 18 and 65 years old who received the Ad26.COV2.S COVID-19 vaccine or a placebo. Material: peripheral blood, obtained in a trial of Ad26.COV2.S vaccine versus placebo. The V and J genes are TRBV28 and TRBJ1-6; 6 matching bases give a weak D call of TRBD1. The sequence in DNA is TGTGCCAGCAGTTATGGGACAACTTATAATTCACCCCTCCACTTT. It is translated as CASSYGTTYNSPLHF.